Shown below are 24 T cell receptor beta chains from a single sample sequenced in a study of T-cell memory formation after mild COVID-19. MiXCR, run by TCRdb on the 5' RACE reads, gives a single entry per CDR3 protein. The data show roughly 560,000 distinct CDR3 sequences, with over 20% seen just once and approximately 13% held by the top ten. Sequencing input: PBMCs or a T cell subset sorted from them (not recorded which). All receptors derive from an adult woman who had mild COVID-19 (a few samples of this study predate the infection). Cell type and time point are not known.

This clonotype was observed a few times. The chain recombines TRBV5-1 with TRBJ2-2; TRBD1 agrees at 7 bases. Germline V gene lookup returns CDR1 SGHRS and CDR2 YFSETQ. The V and J ends lost 1 base and 0 bases, in that order; junction bases with no gene match: 9. This CDR3 region has 18 residues. Here the CDR3 reads CASSLMGQQAANTGELFF. CDR3 nucleotides: TGCGCCAGCAGCTTGATGGGACAGCAGGCCGCGAACACCGGGGAGCTGTTTTTT.

This clonotype was detected ten times or more. The chain is built from TRBV9 and TRBJ2-4, with D possibly matching TRBD2 (6 bases). V lost 4 bases and J lost 5, with 19 bases in between. This CDR3 is built from 16 residues. Germline loops: CDR1 SGDLS, CDR2 YYNGEE. The CDR3 DNA sequence: TGTGCCAGCAGCTCCTCGGGGCTTAGCGGCCAAAACATTCAGTACTTC. Its translation: CASSSSGLSGQNIQYF. Full variable domain (remainder filled in from reference TRBV9 and TRBJ2-4): DSGVTQTPKHLITATGQRVTLRCSPRSGDLSVYWYQQSLDQGLQFLIQYYNGEERAKGNILERFSAQQFPDLHSELNLSSLELGDSALYFCASSSSGLSGQNIQYFGAGTRLSVL.

This clonotype was seen a handful of times. The chain recombines TRBV6-5 with TRBJ1-1, with 8 nucleotides matching TRBD1. Germline V gene sequence: CDR1 MNHEY, CDR2 SVGAGI. The CDR3 sequence is 15 residues long. The trim removed 2 bases at V and 8 bases at J, leaving 10 bases unmatched. This CDR3 reads CASSYVGRGPGEAFF. CDR3 DNA: TGTGCCAGCAGTTACGTCGGCAGGGGGCCGGGGGAAGCTTTCTTT.

CDR3 protein: CASSGGTSGAYNEQFF. The CDR3 DNA reads as TGCGCCAGCAGCGGCGGGACATCCGGGGCCTACAATGAGCAGTTCTTC. This chain links TRBV5-1 with TRBJ2-1; either TRBD1 or TRBD2 may fit D (6 bases each). V was clipped by 4 bases and J by 2 bases, with 16 bases between them. This CDR3 is built from 16 residues. Germline CDR1 is SGHRS and CDR2 is YFSETQ.

This clonotype showed up just a few times. The chain recombines TRBV5-1 with TRBJ2-1; TRBD1 agrees at 8 bases. Germline lookup yields CDR1 SGHRS and CDR2 YFSETQ. This CDR3 is built from 15 residues. The ends lost 3 bases at V and 4 bases at J; junction bases unmatched: 6. CDR3 nucleotide sequence: TGCGCCAGCAGCTCGACAGGGGACCCTTACAATGAGCAGTTCTTC. Translated: CASSSTGDPYNEQFF.

This clonotype came up a few times. V and J are TRBV20-1 and TRBJ1-1, with D maybe TRBD1 (6 bases). The CDR3 runs to 15 residues. V lost 6 bases and J lost 2, with 19 bases in between. CDR1 DFQATT and CDR2 SNEGSKA come from the germline V gene (reference sequence). The CDR3 bases are TGCAGTGCGCCTCGAGGGGGATTAACCAACACTGAAGCTTTCTTT. This encodes CSAPRGGLTNTEAFF.

In this sample, this clonotype turned up a few times. V and J are TRBV5-1 and TRBJ2-3; 7 bases are shared with TRBD1. Per the germline V gene, CDR1 is SGHRS and CDR2 is YFSETQ. The junction had 6 bases not matched to a gene; V was cut back by 8 bases and J by 3 bases. CDR3 length: 13 residues. CDR3 DNA sequence: TGCGCCAGTACAGGGGAAGGGACAGATACGCAGTATTTT. Translated, it gives CASTGEGTDTQYF.

This clonotype appeared many times. The chain has TRBV7-6 and TRBJ2-7; D is possibly TRBD1 (5 bases). Germline lookup yields CDR1 SGHVS and CDR2 FNYEAQ. The CDR3 runs 16 residues. V was cut by 0 bases and J by 1 base, with 13 bases left in between. Written as DNA, the CDR3 is TGTGCCAGCAGCTTAGCGTCAGGAAGGGGTTCCTACGAGCAGTACTTC. The encoded protein is CASSLASGRGSYEQYF.

The chain has TRBV5-6 and TRBJ1-2; D is possibly TRBD1 (5 bases). This CDR3 is built from 15 residues. The germline gives CDR1 SGHDT, CDR2 YYEEEE. Trimming took 4 bases from V and 8 from J, leaving 21 bases between them. The DNA of the CDR3 is TGTGCCAGCAGCCCCCTAGGACAAGTAACTATCGGCTACACCTTC. The encoded protein is CASSPLGQVTIGYTF.

This clonotype was detected a few times. This chain connects TRBV15 to TRBJ2-1, with 12 bases fitting TRBD2. Germline CDR1 is LNHNV and CDR2 is YYDKDF (reference sequence). V lost 0 bases and J lost 6; bases outside the gene matches: 6. The CDR3 contains 17 residues. The CDR3 protein is CATSRDLGLAGFNEQFF. The CDR3 DNA is TGTGCCACCAGCAGAGATCTGGGACTAGCGGGCTTCAATGAGCAGTTCTTC.

Concerning this clonotype: An end of the junction differs from the germline gene, which may be a read error. The chain uses TRBV24-1 and TRBJ2-3; weak D call: TRBD2 (7 bases). This CDR3 comprises 13 residues. The germline V gene encodes CDR1 KGHDR and CDR2 SFDVKD. The CDR3 loop reads CATGEGGPDTQYF. CDR3 DNA sequence: TGTGCCACCGGTGAGGGGGGGCCAGATACGCAGTATTTT.

This clonotype was seen a few times. This chain uses TRBV5-1 with TRBJ2-7, with D tentatively TRBD1 (5 bases). This CDR3 is 17 amino acids long. CDR1 is SGHRS, CDR2 YFSETQ, per germline. Trimming removed 2 bases from V and 4 bases from J, with 22 bases in between. In DNA, the CDR3 is TGCGCCAGCAGCTTTCGAAGTCCGGGCCAGGGAAGTTACGAGCAGTACTTC. Encoded protein: CASSFRSPGQGSYEQYF.

This clonotype was observed a few times. The rearrangement joins TRBV6-1 to TRBJ2-7, with 10 bases fitting TRBD1. Per the germline V gene, CDR1 is MNHNS and CDR2 is SASEGT. This CDR3 has 15 amino acids. With 2 bases clipped from V and 3 bases from J, the junction kept 4 bases outside the gene matches. The CDR3 DNA reads as TGTGCCAGCAGTGAACCCGGGACAGGGGTCTACGAGCAGTACTTC. It is translated as CASSEPGTGVYEQYF.

The sample holds many counts of this clonotype. This chain links TRBV12-3 or TRBV12-4 with TRBJ2-7, with 7 positions matching TRBD2. This CDR3 is 16 amino acids long. V shed 3 bases and J 2 bases; nucleotides not matched to a gene: 10. CDR3 sequence: CASSFFGAGFTYEQYF. The CDR3 DNA reads TGTGCCAGCAGTTTTTTCGGAGCGGGATTTACCTACGAGCAGTACTTC.

V gene TRBV12-3 or TRBV12-4 combines with J gene TRBJ2-1; unclear D gene. This CDR3 comprises 13 residues. V lost 5 bases to trimming and J lost 8 bases, with 13 bases between them. DNA of the CDR3: TGTGCCAGCAGTCTGCAGGTGGCCTATGAGCAGTTCTTC. Translating gives CASSLQVAYEQFF.

This clonotype was detected a few times. The V gene is TRBV5-5, the J gene TRBJ2-2; TRBD2 aligns across 14 bases. After removal of 5 bases from V and 3 bases from J, the junction contained 0 bases not matched to a gene. The germline CDR1 and CDR2 sequences are SGHKS and YYEKEE (reference sequence). The CDR3 extends over 15 amino acids. The CDR3 region is CASRGLAGDTGELFF. DNA for the CDR3: TGTGCCAGCAGGGGACTAGCGGGGGACACCGGGGAGCTGTTTTTT.

This clonotype was observed at least ten times. The chain joins TRBV6-5 to TRBJ1-5; a possible D gene is TRBD1 (5 bases). Trimming stripped 6 bases from V and 11 bases from J, with 11 bases between. Germline V CDR1 and CDR2: MNHEY, SVGAGI. The CDR3 runs to 11 residues. The CDR3 is CASSHGGAQHF. The DNA for the CDR3 is TGTGCCAGCAGCCATGGGGGAGCCCAGCATTTT.

The rearrangement links TRBV4-3 to TRBJ2-5, with D perhaps matching TRBD1 (6 bases). The V gene lost 1 base and the J gene lost 5 bases, with 11 bases spanning the gap. This CDR3 spans 14 amino acids. Germline V gene sequence: CDR1 LGHNA, CDR2 YSLEER. This CDR3 reads CASSQAGGDETQYF. The CDR3 DNA sequence: TGCGCCAGCAGCCAAGCTGGGGGCGATGAGACCCAGTACTTC.

The chain carries TRBV27 and TRBJ1-1; the D gene is possibly TRBD1 (6 bases). The germline gives CDR1 MNHEY, CDR2 SMNVEV (reference sequence). This CDR3 comprises 15 residues. The V end lost 6 bases, the J end lost 4 bases, and 18 bases lay between the germline ends. The CDR3 here is CASRTPRGMATEAFF. The CDR3 nucleotides read TGTGCCAGCAGGACTCCTAGGGGGATGGCCACTGAAGCTTTCTTT.

This clonotype appeared a few times. The V and J genes are TRBV5-1 and TRBJ1-3; D ambiguous. Germline-derived CDR1 and CDR2 are SGHRS and YFSETQ. The CDR3 runs 14 residues. The V and J ends lost 3 bases and 4 bases respectively, with 11 bases between them. DNA of the CDR3: TGCGCCAGCAGCTCCGGCCCTCCGGGAAACACCATATATTTT. Amino acid sequence: CASSSGPPGNTIYF.

The genes are TRBV6-1 and TRBJ2-1; TRBD2 matches 7 bases. The germline gives CDR1 MNHNS, CDR2 SASEGT. CDR3 length: 16 amino acids. J was trimmed by 1 base and V by 5 bases; bases with no gene match: 8. The chain's CDR3 is CASSRPNGGSYNEQFF. The CDR3, as DNA: TGTGCCAGCAGTCGGCCCAACGGGGGGTCCTACAATGAGCAGTTCTTC.

Only a few counts were recorded for this clonotype. The genes are TRBV9 and TRBJ2-5; 7 bases map to TRBD1. The germline CDR1 and CDR2 sequences are SGDLS and YYNGEE. V trimming: 0 bases; J trimming: 5 bases; junction bases outside the gene matches: 4. The CDR3 loop spans 14 amino acids. The CDR3 DNA reads as TGTGCCAGCAGCGTAGGAGGGGGCTTTGAGACCCAGTACTTC. Encoded protein: CASSVGGGFETQYF.

This chain uses TRBV4-1 with TRBJ2-7, with a possible D match to TRBD2 (5 bases). CDR1 is MGHRA and CDR2 is YSYEKL in the germline V gene. Trimming took off 4 bases at V and 7 bases at J, with 11 bases between the two ends. CDR3 length: 12 amino acids. CDR3 in amino acids: CASSPGPGEQYF. In DNA form, the CDR3 reads TGCGCCAGCAGCCCTGGGCCGGGGGAGCAGTACTTC.

This clonotype came up a few times. The chain combines TRBV21-1 with TRBJ2-7; the table gives TRBD2 as D, unverified against the DNA. TRBV21-1 counts as a pseudogene. This CDR3 contains 16 residues. The CDR3 spells CASSNPPGLAGGEQYF. CDR3 in DNA: TGTGCCAGCAGCAACCCCCCGGGACTAGCGGGAGGCGAGCAGTACTTC.